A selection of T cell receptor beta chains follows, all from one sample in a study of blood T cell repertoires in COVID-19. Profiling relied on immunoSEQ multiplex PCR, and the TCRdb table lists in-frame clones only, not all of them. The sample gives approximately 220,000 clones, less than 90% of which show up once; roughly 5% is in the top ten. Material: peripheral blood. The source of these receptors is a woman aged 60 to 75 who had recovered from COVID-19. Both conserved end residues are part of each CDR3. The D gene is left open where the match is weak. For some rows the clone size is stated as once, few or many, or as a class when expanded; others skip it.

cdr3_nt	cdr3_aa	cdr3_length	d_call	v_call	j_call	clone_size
TGTGCCAGCAGAGAGAATGTACTCTATGGCTACACCTTC	CASRENVLYGYTF	13	NA	TRBV27	TRBJ1-2	NA
TGTGCCAGCAGCTTGGCGGCCGGGGAGCTGTTTTTT	CASSLAAGELFF	12	NA	TRBV5-4	TRBJ2-2	NA
TGCGCCAGCAGCACCTATCCGGTCGGACAGGGGGCTGGCGAGCAGTACTTC	CASSTYPVGQGAGEQYF	17	TRBD1	TRBV5-1	TRBJ2-7	NA
TGTGCCATTCAGGATAACTATGGCTACACCTTC	CAIQDNYGYTF	11	NA	TRBV10-3	TRBJ1-2	NA
TGTGCCAGCAGTTTGGCAGGGGAAGATAATCAGCCCCAGCATTTT	CASSLAGEDNQPQHF	15	NA	TRBV27	TRBJ1-5	once
TGTGCCAGCAGCTTAGTCCCAGCGCAGACTAGCACAGATACGCAGTATTTT	CASSLVPAQTSTDTQYF	17	NA	TRBV11-2	TRBJ2-3	NA
TGTGCCAGCAGTCTAACAGGATATCAGCCCCAGCATTTT	CASSLTGYQPQHF	13	NA	TRBV2	TRBJ1-5	NA
TGTGCCAGCAATCAATGGGGCGGAACGTACCAAGAGACCCAGTACTTC	CASNQWGGTYQETQYF	16	NA	TRBV3-1/TRBV3-2	TRBJ2-5	NA
TGTGCCATCAGTGAGTCGTTGTGGGGGGGCAATGAGCAGTTCTTC	CAISESLWGGNEQFF	15	TRBD2	TRBV10-3	TRBJ2-1	few
TGTGCTAGCAGTGCTAGCGGGGGGTACCAAGAGACCCAGTACTTC	CASSASGGYQETQYF	15	TRBD2	TRBV7-7	TRBJ2-5	NA
TGTGCCAGCAGCGCGATAGCGGGGGGGCCCGGGACCCAGTACTTC	CASSAIAGGPGTQYF	15	TRBD2	TRBV9	TRBJ2-5	NA
TGTGCCAGCAGCAACAGGGTCGCGGACACCGGGGAGCTGTTTTTT	CASSNRVADTGELFF	15	NA	TRBV7-2	TRBJ2-2	once
TGTGCCAGCAGCCGGGGGACTTCCGGGGAGGTCGGTACGCAGTATTTT	CASSRGTSGEVGTQYF	16	NA	TRBV4-2	TRBJ2-3	once
TGTGCCAGCAGCCGCCTGGGTTCGGGGTCCTACGAGCAGTACTTC	CASSRLGSGSYEQYF	15	NA	TRBV27	TRBJ2-7	few
TGTGCCAGCAGGAACAGGGCAAATGAGCAGTTCTTC	CASRNRANEQFF	12	NA	TRBV3-1/TRBV3-2	TRBJ2-1	NA
TGTGCCAGCAGTTACCGGGACAGGGGGATTGGGGAGACCCAGTACTTC	CASSYRDRGIGETQYF	16	TRBD1	TRBV6-5	TRBJ2-5	NA
TGTGCCAGCAGTTACTCTGAGAGTCAGCCCCAGCATTTT	CASSYSESQPQHF	13	NA	TRBV6-5	TRBJ1-5	NA
TGCGCCAGCAGCTTGGCCGAGTCTGGGAACACTGAAGCTTTCTTT	CASSLAESGNTEAFF	15	NA	TRBV5-1	TRBJ1-1	NA
TGTGCCAGCAGCCAGGGACAGAGCAATCAGCCCCAGCATTTT	CASSQGQSNQPQHF	14	TRBD1	TRBV3-1/TRBV3-2	TRBJ1-5	NA
TGCGCCAGCAGCTTACAGGGGGCGGGTAACATTCAGTACTTC	CASSLQGAGNIQYF	14	TRBD1	TRBV5-1	TRBJ2-4	NA
TGTGCCAGCAGCCCAGACAGGGCGAACTATGGCTACACCTTC	CASSPDRANYGYTF	14	TRBD1	TRBV11-2	TRBJ1-2	NA
TGTGCCAGCAGCTTGAGTGCTGGACTCCGGTCCGTGGATACGCAGTATTTT	CASSLSAGLRSVDTQYF	17	NA	TRBV5-5	TRBJ2-3	NA
TGCAGTGCAACAGACACCTACGAGCAGTACTTC	CSATDTYEQYF	11	NA	TRBV20-1	TRBJ2-7	NA
TGTGCCAGTAGTAGAGGGACAGGGGGCAATCAGCCCCAGCATTTT	CASSRGTGGNQPQHF	15	TRBD1	TRBV19	TRBJ1-5	few
TGTGCCAGCAGCACCCGGACAGGTCAGAGCTATGGCTACACCTTC	CASSTRTGQSYGYTF	15	TRBD1	TRBV7-2	TRBJ1-2	NA
TGCGCCAGCAGCCAAGAACCGGCGGCAGGGGGCTATGGCTACACCTTC	CASSQEPAAGGYGYTF	16	TRBD1	TRBV4-3	TRBJ1-2	NA
TGTGCCAGCAGTGAGAGGCGGGGGGAGGAGACCCAGTACTTC	CASSERRGEETQYF	14	TRBD2	TRBV2	TRBJ2-5	NA
TGTGCCAGCAGTCCCTTGAGAGGCCCCATTCAGTACTTC	CASSPLRGPIQYF	13	NA	TRBV27	TRBJ2-4	NA
TGCGCCAGCAGCCCGGGCGGGGGGGCCAATGAGCAGTTCTTC	CASSPGGGANEQFF	14	TRBD2	TRBV5-1	TRBJ2-1	NA
TGTGCCTGGGGGGACATGGAGCATGAGCAGTTCTTC	CAWGDMEHEQFF	12	NA	TRBV30	TRBJ2-1	few
TGTGCCAGCTCACTTCAGGGTCCCTATGGCTACACCTTC	CASSLQGPYGYTF	13	NA	TRBV18	TRBJ1-2	NA
TGCAGTGCTAGTGATGGGGGGAGAAACACCATATATTTT	CSASDGGRNTIYF	13	NA	TRBV20-1	TRBJ1-3	NA
TGTGCCAGCAGAAACCCCTCGACAGGAATGAACACTGAAGCTTTCTTT	CASRNPSTGMNTEAFF	16	NA	TRBV7-2	TRBJ1-1	once
TGTGCCAGCAGCTTGGGCATGAGTAACTATGGCTACACCTTC	CASSLGMSNYGYTF	14	NA	TRBV5-6	TRBJ1-2	NA
TGTGCCAGCCGGTTTATCGGGTCGAATCAGCCCCAGCATTTT	CASRFIGSNQPQHF	14	NA	TRBV28	TRBJ1-5	many
TGCGCCAGCAAACCGGGACTAGCGTACGATACGCAGTATTTT	CASKPGLAYDTQYF	14	TRBD2	TRBV5-1	TRBJ2-3	NA
TGTGCCAGCAGCCAAGATACAGCAGATTACACTGAAGCTTTCTTT	CASSQDTADYTEAFF	15	NA	TRBV4-2	TRBJ1-1	NA
TGTGCCATTCGACAGGGGGCGCGGAATTCACCCCTCCACTTT	CAIRQGARNSPLHF	14	TRBD1	TRBV6-5	TRBJ1-6	NA
TGTGCCAGCAGCTACAGGGGCTATCAGCCCCAGCATTTT	CASSYRGYQPQHF	13	TRBD1	TRBV5-6	TRBJ1-5	few
TGTGCCAGCAGTGTAGTTCAGGGGGCAGGGACAGATACGCAGTATTTT	CASSVVQGAGTDTQYF	16	TRBD1	TRBV2	TRBJ2-3	NA
TGTGCTAGTGCTCGGACAGGATATAATTCACCCCTCCACTTT	CASARTGYNSPLHF	14	TRBD1	TRBV12-5	TRBJ1-6	few
TGTGCCAGCAGTCCGACACGGTCCTACGAGCAGTACTTC	CASSPTRSYEQYF	13	NA	TRBV12-3/TRBV12-4	TRBJ2-7	NA
TGTGCCACCAGTGATTTGAGACAGGGAAAAGGGGGCTACGAGCAGTACTTC	CATSDLRQGKGGYEQYF	17	TRBD1	TRBV24-1	TRBJ2-7	NA
TGTGCCAGCAGTTTACCACCCTCGCGGGGGGGTTCCTACAATGAGCAGTTCTTC	CASSLPPSRGGSYNEQFF	18	TRBD2	TRBV27	TRBJ2-1	NA
TGTGCCTGTACGAGGGGACAGGGTGAAGCTTTCTTT	CACTRGQGEAFF	12	TRBD1	TRBV30	TRBJ1-1	NA
TGCGCCAGCAGCTCGTACAATGAGCAGTTCTTC	CASSSYNEQFF	11	NA	TRBV4-1	TRBJ2-1	NA
TGTGCCAGCAGCCCTCGGACAGGGTTCCTTTCCTACGAGCAGTACTTC	CASSPRTGFLSYEQYF	16	TRBD1	TRBV6-2/TRBV6-3	TRBJ2-7	NA
TGTGCCAGCAGCGTAGGGCAGGGCACAGATACGCAGTATTTT	CASSVGQGTDTQYF	14	NA	TRBV9	TRBJ2-3	NA
TGTGCCAGCAGCGTAGGGGGGGGAGGTCTTGGAAACACCATATATTTT	CASSVGGGGLGNTIYF	16	NA	TRBV9	TRBJ1-3	NA
TGTGCCTGGGGGACATCCTACTATGGCTACACCTTC	CAWGTSYYGYTF	12	NA	TRBV30	TRBJ1-2	few
TGTGCCAGCAGCCAGAGAAATGGCGGTGAGCAGTTCTTC	CASSQRNGGEQFF	13	NA	TRBV3-1/TRBV3-2	TRBJ2-1	NA
TGTGCCAGCAGTTACTCGCCCACATATAATGGCTACACCTTC	CASSYSPTYNGYTF	14	NA	TRBV6-5	TRBJ1-2	NA
TGTGCCAGCTCACGACAGGGGGCGGCTAACTATGGCTACACCTTC	CASSRQGAANYGYTF	15	TRBD1	TRBV18	TRBJ1-2	NA
TGCAGTGCTAGTGCCAGTGGTGATGAGCAGTTCTTC	CSASASGDEQFF	12	NA	TRBV20-1	TRBJ2-1	NA